This entry features one T cell receptor (beta chain) sequence. The antigen it binds to is not known. No base qualities exist here, and no much larger clone lies one base off it. This sample is drawn from a study of shared clonotypes between healthy human individuals (dated by TCRdb to about 2020). About the full investigation: A couple of women and a few men aged 18 to 49 years were included in the cohort. Per donor, three plates each were used for CD4 naive and CD4 memory, two for CD8 naive, and one for CD8 memory. Blood TCR repertoires of five healthy adults were deeply sequenced to estimate repertoire size and the extent of clonotype sharing between individuals. To increase sequencing depth and limit assay-specific biases, different laboratories used diverse techniques to prepare libraries and sequence TCR repertoires. Leukapheresis yielded between about 0.85 and 9 billion PBMCs per donor.

Using the deep immunoSEQ assay, multiplex PCR amplified TCR CDR3 regions from genomic DNA. Extracted genomic DNA from each cell subset was spread evenly across all wells of several immunoSEQ 96-well plates, with each plate serving as a replicate. For sorted subsets, approximately 210 ng of genomic DNA, equivalent to some 30,000 T cell genomes, went into each replicate PCR. Purified libraries were measured with a Qubit 3.0 fluorometer, size-checked on a Bioanalyzer 2100, and measured again with the KAPA Library Quantification kit. Each immunoSEQ 96-well plate was sequenced on its own single-read 150-cycle Illumina NextSeq 550 flow cell. Per the original workflow: Because the immunoSEQ output included only junctional sequences and no quality scores, the filtering could not be the same as the filtering used for full-length reads. Sequences were annotated with PyIR, a Python wrapper for IgBLAST v1.9, and V/J genes and CDR3 were assigned using IMGT germline references. Any read was removed if the V/J assignment was weak (E-value above 1e-6), the CDR3 was missing, or the read contained stop codons, out-of-frame junctions, or ambiguous translated residues. A V3J clonotype was defined by an identical inferred V gene, J gene, and CDR3 amino acid sequence. Percentage overlap between repertoires was calculated by dividing the number of shared unique clonotypes by the size of the smaller repertoire. RTK rarefaction, the Chao1 estimator, and Recon v2.1 estimates of unobserved clonotypes were used to assess repertoire richness. Generation probabilities were computed with OLGA for all TCRbeta clonotypes obtained by the gDNA method from several donors. Here the immuneACCESS table is served through TCRdb, limited to in-frame sequences with V and J called. Missing clones are a known gap in these copies; in checked studies unresolved V genes cover under half, and the rest lacks a known reason. The V and J calls and clone size are taken from that table; D and trimming were inferred from the DNA. Present in this sample are 2,500,000 or so clones, approximately 90% of which were seen just once. The ten top clones hold more than 0.35% of the sample.

Broad study findings and their caveats: Only blood was sampled, and tissue TCR repertoires likely differ from those in blood. Based on pairwise subsampling, the degree of clonotype sharing among donors was expected to be affected by sequencing depth. Naive subsets generally had larger estimated clonotype richness than memory subsets. Compared with non-shared clonotypes, clonotypes shared by all four sorted-subset donors had higher generation probabilities. The small number of donors limited the genetic and exposure-history diversity represented. Sharing across a few donors was observed for about 4.8% of naive CD4, over 3% of naive CD8, about 2.3% of memory CD4, and around 0.44% of memory CD8 clonotypes. Even with the large sequencing depth, rarefaction of the sorted-subset datasets indicated that sequencing was incomplete.

Healthy HIV-negative adults with no recently reported acute infections or vaccinations were included as donors. Every donor was a Caucasian adult living in Nashville, Tennessee, USA. Magnetic negative selection was used to enrich CD4+ T cells, after which naive cells were positively selected on CD45RA and the negative fraction became the memory subset. Blood was collected by leukapheresis, and PBMCs were isolated by Ficoll-Histopaque density gradient centrifugation and then cryopreserved in liquid nitrogen vapor phase. Purity and quantity of every magnetically sorted T cell population were checked by analytical flow cytometry. Each sorted fraction had its genomic DNA isolated and then quantified by UV absorbance on a Nanodrop 2000c. The sequencing sample was made of naive CD4+ T cells from PBMCs. The sample's cell subset or site label is to be understood as: CD45RA+ positively selected. The clonotype was recovered from a man between 18 and 29 years old in good health. Some clones in this sample may be carry-over from other donors' samples.

The CDR3 in this case is CASSYEPSQKDTQYF. The sequence in DNA is TGTGCCAGCAGTTACGAGCCTAGCCAGAAAGATACGCAGTATTTT. Recombination connected TRBV6-6 to TRBJ2-3; the best D guess is TRBD2, with 5 bases matching. V loses 2 bases, J loses 5 bases, and the germline ends lie 14 bases apart. Reading from cysteine to phenylalanine, the CDR3 counts 15 amino acids. The only DNA kept is the CDR3, 45 bases in frame from the first base. CDR1 and CDR2, looked up from the germline V gene (reference sequence), are MNHNY and SVGAGI.